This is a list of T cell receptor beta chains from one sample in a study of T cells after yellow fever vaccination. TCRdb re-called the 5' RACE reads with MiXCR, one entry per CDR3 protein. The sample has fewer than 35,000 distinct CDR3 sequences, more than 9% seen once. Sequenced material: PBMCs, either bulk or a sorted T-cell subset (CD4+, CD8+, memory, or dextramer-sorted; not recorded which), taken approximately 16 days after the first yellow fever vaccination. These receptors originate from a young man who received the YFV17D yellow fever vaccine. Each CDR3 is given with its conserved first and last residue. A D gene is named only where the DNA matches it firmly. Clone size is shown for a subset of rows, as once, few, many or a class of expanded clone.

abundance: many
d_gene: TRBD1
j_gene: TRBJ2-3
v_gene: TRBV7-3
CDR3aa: CASSFTGGTQYF
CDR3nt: TGTGCCAGCAGTTTCACAGGGGGTACGCAGTATTTT

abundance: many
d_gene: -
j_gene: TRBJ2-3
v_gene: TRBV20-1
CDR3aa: CSANGGGPDTQYF
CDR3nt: TGCAGTGCAAACGGGGGCGGGCCAGATACGCAGTATTTT

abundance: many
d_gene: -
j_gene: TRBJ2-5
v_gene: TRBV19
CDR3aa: CASSIGQETQYF
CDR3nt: TGTGCCAGTAGTATAGGTCAAGAGACCCAGTACTTC

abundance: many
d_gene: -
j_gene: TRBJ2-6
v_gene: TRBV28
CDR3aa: CASSLADISGANVLTF
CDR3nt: TGTGCCAGCAGTTTGGCCGACATCTCTGGGGCCAACGTCCTGACTTTC

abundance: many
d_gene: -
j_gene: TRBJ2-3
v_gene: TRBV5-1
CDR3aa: CASSLEGTTSTDTQYF
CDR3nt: TGCGCCAGCAGCTTGGAAGGGACCACTAGCACAGATACGCAGTATTTT

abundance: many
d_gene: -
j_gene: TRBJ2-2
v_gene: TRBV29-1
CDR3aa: CSVLDSFGIAGELFF
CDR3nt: TGCAGCGTATTAGACTCTTTTGGGATTGCCGGGGAGCTGTTTTTT

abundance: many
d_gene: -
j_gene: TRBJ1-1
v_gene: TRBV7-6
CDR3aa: CASSLGVTGLNTEAFF
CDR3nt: TGTGCCAGCAGCTTAGGGGTAACAGGGTTGAACACTGAAGCTTTCTTT

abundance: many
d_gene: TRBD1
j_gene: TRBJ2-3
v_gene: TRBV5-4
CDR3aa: CASSDRRQGDTQYF
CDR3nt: TGTGCCAGCAGCGACCGAAGACAGGGAGATACGCAGTATTTT

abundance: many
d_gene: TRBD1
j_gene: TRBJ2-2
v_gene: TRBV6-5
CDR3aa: CASRRQGAGELFF
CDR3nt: TGTGCCAGCAGGAGACAGGGGGCCGGGGAGCTGTTTTTT

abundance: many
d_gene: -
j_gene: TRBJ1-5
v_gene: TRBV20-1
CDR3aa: CSANQGLGQPQHF
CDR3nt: TGCAGTGCTAATCAGGGACTCGGTCAGCCCCAGCATTTT

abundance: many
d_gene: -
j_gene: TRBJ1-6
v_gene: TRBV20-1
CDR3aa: CSARDDRRSPLHF
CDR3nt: TGCAGTGCTAGAGATGATCGGCGTTCACCCCTCCACTTT

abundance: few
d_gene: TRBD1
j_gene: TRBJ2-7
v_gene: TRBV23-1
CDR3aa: CASSPGTELPYEQYF
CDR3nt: TGCGCCAGCAGCCCTGGGACAGAACTTCCCTACGAGCAGTACTTC

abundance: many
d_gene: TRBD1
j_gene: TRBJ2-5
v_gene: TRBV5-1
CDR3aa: CASSLGVQIQGAQYF
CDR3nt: TGCGCCAGCAGCTTGGGAGTCCAGATCCAGGGGGCCCAGTACTTC

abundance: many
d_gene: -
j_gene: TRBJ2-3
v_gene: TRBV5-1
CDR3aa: CASSLGGAQDTQYF
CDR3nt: TGCGCCAGCAGCTTGGGTGGGGCCCAAGATACGCAGTATTTT

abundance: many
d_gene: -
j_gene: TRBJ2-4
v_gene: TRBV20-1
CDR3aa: CSAADLAKNIQYF
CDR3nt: TGCAGTGCGGCAGATTTAGCCAAAAACATTCAGTACTTC

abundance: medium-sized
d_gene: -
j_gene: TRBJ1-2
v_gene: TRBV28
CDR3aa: CASSLIPGPSGGYTF
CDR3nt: TGTGCCAGCAGTTTGATCCCCGGTCCGAGTGGCGGCTACACCTTC

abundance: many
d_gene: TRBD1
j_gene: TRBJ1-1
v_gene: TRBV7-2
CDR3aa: CASSLAGAGGRSTEAFF
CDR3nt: TGTGCCAGCAGCTTAGCGGGGGCAGGGGGCCGTAGCACTGAAGCTTTCTTT

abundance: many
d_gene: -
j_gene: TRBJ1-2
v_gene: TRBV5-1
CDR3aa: CASAGGKGGYTF
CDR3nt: TGCGCCAGCGCTGGGGGGAAGGGAGGCTACACCTTC

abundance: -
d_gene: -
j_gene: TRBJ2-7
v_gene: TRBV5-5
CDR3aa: CASGPGIGGYEQYF
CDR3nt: TGTGCCAGCGGCCCCGGGATAGGGGGCTACGAGCAGTACTTC

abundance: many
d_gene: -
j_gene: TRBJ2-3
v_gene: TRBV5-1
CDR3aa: CASSFGTLKADTQYF
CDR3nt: TGCGCCAGCAGCTTCGGGACTCTTAAGGCAGATACGCAGTATTTT

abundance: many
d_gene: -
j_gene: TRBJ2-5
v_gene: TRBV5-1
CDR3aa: CASSLDWVSLETQYF
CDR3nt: TGCGCCAGCAGCTTGGATTGGGTGTCCCTAGAGACCCAGTACTTC

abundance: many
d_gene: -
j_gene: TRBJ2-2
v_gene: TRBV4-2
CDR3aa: CASSTGTWNTGELFF
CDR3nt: TGTGCCAGCAGCACGGGGACTTGGAACACCGGGGAGCTGTTTTTT

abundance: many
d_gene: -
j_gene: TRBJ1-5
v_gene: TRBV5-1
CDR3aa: CASSFSGGNQPQHF
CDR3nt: TGCGCCAGCAGCTTTTCAGGGGGCAATCAGCCCCAGCATTTT

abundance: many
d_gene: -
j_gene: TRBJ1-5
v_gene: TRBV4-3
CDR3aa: CASSQDITNQPQHF
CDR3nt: TGCGCCAGCAGCCAAGATATCACCAATCAGCCCCAGCATTTT

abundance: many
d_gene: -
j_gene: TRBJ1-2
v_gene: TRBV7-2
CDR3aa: CASSLTQGLGGYTF
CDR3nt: TGTGCCAGCAGCTTAACCCAGGGGCTGGGTGGCTACACCTTC

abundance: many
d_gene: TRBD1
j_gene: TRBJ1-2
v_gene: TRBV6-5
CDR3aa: CASSRSGQGSYGYTF
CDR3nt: TGTGCCAGCAGTAGATCGGGACAGGGTTCCTATGGCTACACCTTC

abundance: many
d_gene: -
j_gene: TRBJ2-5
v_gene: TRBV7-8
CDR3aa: CASSPRRVRGETQYF
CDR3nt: TGTGCCAGCAGCCCTAGGAGGGTTAGGGGGGAGACCCAGTACTTC

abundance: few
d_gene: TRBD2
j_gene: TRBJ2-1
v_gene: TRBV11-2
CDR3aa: CASSLDRIGLAGANEQFF
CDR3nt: TGTGCCAGCAGCTTAGATCGGATAGGACTAGCGGGGGCCAATGAGCAGTTCTTC

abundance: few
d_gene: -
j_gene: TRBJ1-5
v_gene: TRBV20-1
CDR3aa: CCARDALLFGGTLYQPQHF
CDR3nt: TGCTGTGCTAGAGATGCCCTTCTGTTTGGGGGGACACTGTACCAGCCCCAGCATTTT

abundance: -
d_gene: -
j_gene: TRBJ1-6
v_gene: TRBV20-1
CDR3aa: CSARDAAAFSPLHF
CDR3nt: TGCAGTGCTAGAGACGCGGCAGCTTTTTCACCCCTCCACTTT

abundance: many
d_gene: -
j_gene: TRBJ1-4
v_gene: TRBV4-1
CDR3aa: CASSQVGTTNEKLFF
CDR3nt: TGCGCCAGCAGCCAAGTTGGGACGACTAATGAAAAACTGTTTTTT

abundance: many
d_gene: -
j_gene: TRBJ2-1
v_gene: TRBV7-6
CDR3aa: CASSLDRPSSYNEQFF
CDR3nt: TGTGCCAGCAGCTTAGACCGCCCGAGCTCCTACAATGAGCAGTTCTTC

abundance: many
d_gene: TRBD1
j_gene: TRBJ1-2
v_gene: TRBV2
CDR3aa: CASRPGTGDSYGYTF
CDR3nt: TGTGCCAGCAGACCCGGGACAGGGGACAGTTATGGCTACACCTTC

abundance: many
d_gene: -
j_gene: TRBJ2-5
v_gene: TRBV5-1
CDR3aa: CASSYDRSQETQYF
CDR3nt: TGCGCCAGCAGTTACGACAGATCCCAAGAGACCCAGTACTTC

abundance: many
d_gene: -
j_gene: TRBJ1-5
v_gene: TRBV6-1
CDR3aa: CASSDPNQPQHF
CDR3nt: TGTGCCAGCAGTGACCCCAATCAGCCCCAGCATTTT